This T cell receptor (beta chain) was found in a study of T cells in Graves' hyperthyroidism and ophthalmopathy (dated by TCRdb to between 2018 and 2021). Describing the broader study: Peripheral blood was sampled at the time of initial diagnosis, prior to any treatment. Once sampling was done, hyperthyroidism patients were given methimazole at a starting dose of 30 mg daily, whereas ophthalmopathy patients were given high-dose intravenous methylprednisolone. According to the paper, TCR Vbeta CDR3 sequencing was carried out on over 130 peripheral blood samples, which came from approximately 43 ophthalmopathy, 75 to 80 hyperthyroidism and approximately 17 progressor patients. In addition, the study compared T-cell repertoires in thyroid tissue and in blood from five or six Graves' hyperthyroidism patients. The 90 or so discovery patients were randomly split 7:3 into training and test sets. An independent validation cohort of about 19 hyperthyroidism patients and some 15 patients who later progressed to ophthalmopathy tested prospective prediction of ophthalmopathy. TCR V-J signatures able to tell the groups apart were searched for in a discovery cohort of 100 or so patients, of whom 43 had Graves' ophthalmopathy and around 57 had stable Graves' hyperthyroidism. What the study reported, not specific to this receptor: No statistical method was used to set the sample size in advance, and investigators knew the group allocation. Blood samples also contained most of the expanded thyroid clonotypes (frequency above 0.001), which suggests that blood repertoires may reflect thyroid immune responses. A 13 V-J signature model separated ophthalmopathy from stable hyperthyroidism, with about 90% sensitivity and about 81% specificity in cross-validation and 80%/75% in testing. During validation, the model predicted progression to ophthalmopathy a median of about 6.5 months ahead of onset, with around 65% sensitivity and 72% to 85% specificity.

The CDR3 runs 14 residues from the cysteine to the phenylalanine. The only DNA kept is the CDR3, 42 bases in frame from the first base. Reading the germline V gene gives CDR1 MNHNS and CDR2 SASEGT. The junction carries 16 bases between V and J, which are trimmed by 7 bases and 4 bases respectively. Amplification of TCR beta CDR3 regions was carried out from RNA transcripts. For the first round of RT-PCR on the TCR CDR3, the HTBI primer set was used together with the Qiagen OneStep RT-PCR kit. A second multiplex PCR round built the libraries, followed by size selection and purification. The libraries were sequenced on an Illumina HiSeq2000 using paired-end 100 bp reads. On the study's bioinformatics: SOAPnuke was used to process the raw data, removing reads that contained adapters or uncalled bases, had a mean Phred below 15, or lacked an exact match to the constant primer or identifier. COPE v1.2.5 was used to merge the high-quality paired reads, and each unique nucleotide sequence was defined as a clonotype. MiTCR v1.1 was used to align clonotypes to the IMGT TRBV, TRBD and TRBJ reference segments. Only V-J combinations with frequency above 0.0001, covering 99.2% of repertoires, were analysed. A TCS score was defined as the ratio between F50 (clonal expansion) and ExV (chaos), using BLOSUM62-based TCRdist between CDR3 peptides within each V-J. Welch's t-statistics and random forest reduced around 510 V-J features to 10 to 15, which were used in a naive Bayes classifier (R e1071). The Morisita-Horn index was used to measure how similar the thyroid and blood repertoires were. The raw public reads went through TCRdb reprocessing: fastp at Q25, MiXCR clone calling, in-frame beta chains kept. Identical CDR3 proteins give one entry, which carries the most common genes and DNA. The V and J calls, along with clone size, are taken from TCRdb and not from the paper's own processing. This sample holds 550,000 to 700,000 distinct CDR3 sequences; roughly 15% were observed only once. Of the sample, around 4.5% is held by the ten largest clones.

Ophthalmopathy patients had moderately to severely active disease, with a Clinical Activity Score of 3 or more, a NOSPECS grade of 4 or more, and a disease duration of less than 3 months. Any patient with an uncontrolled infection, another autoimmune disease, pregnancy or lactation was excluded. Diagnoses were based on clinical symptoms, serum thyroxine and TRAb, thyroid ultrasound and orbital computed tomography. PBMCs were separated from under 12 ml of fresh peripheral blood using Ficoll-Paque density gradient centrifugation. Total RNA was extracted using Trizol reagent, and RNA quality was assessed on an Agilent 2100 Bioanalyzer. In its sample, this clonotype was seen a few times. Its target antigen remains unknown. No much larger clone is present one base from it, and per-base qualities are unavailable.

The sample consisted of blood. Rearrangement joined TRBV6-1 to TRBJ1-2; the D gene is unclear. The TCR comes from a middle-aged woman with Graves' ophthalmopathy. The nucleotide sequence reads TGTGCCAGCACCAAGGACGACCTTCGCTATGGCTACACCTTC. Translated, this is CASTKDDLRYGYTF.